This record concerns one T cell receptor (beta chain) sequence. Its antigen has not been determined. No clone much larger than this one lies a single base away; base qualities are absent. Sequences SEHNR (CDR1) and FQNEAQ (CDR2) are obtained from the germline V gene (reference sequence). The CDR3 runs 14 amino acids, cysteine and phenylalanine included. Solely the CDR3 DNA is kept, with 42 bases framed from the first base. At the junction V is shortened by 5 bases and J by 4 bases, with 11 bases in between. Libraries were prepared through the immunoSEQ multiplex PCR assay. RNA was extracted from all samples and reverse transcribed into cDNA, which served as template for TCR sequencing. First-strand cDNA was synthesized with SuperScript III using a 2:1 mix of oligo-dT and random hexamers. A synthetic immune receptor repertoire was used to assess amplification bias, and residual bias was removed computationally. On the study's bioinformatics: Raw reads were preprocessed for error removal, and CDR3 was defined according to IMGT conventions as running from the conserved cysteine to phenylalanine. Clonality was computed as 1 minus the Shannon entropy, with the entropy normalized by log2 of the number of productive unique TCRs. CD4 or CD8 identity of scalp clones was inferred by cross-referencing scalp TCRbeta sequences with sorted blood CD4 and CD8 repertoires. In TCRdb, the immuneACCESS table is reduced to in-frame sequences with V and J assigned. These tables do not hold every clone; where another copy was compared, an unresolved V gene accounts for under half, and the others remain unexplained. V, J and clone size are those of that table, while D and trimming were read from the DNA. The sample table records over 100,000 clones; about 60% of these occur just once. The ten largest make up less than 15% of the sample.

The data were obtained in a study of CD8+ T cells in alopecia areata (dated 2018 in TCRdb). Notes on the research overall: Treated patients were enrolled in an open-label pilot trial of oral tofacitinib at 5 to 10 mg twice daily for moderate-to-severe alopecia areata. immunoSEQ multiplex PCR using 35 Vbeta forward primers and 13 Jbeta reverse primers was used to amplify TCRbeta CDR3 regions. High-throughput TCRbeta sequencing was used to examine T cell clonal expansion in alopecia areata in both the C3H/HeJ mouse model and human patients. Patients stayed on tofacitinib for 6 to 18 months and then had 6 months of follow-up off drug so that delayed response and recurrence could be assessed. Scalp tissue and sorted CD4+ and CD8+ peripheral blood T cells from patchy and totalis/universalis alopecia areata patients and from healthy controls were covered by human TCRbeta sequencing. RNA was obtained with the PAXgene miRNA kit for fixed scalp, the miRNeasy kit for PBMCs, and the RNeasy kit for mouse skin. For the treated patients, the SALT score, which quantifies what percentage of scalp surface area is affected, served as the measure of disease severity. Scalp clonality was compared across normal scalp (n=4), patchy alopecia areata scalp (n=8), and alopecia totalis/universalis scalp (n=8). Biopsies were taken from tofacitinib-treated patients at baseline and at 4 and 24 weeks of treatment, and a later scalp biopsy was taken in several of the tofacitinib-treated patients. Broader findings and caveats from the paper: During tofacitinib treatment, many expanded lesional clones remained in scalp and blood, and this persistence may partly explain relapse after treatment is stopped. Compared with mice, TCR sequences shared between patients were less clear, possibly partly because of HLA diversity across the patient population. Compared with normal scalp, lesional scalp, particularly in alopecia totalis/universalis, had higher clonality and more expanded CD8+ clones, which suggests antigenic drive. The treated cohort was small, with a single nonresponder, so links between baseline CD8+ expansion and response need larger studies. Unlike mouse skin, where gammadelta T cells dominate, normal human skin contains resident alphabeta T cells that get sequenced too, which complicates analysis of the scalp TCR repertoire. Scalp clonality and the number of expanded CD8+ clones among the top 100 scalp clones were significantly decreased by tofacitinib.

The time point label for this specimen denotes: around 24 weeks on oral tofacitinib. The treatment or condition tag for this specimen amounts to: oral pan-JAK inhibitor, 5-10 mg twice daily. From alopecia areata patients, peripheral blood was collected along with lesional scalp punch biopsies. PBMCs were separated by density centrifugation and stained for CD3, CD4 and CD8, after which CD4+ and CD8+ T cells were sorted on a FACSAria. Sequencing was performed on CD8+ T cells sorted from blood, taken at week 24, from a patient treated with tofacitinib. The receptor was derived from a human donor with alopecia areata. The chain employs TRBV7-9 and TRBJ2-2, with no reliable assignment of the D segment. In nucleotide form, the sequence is TGTGCCAGCAGCCCCTTTGTGGGCACCGGGGAGCTGTTTTTT. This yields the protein CASSPFVGTGELFF.